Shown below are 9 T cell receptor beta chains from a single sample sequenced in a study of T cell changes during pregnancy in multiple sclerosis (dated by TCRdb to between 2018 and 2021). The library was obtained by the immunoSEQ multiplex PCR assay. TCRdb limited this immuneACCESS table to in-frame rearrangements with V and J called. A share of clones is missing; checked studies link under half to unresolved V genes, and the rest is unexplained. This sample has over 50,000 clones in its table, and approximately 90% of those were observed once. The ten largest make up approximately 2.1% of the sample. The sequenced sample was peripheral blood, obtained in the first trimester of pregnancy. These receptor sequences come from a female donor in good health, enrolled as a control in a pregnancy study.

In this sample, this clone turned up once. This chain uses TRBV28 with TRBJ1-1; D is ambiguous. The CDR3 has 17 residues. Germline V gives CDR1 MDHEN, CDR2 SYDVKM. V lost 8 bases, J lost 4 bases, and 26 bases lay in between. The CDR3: CASGYLGTLGFGTEAFF. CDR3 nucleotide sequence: TGTGCCAGCGGTTACCTAGGCACTCTCGGGTTTGGCACTGAAGCTTTCTTT.

This chain's CDR3 is CASSSGTDTQYF. In nucleotides, the CDR3 is TGTGCCAGCAGCTCAGGCACAGATACGCAGTATTTT. The rearrangement links TRBV28 to TRBJ2-3; no firm D call. The V end was cut by 6 bases, the J end by 1 base, with 5 bases between. CDR1 and CDR2 from the germline V gene are MDHEN and SYDVKM. This CDR3 has 12 amino acids.

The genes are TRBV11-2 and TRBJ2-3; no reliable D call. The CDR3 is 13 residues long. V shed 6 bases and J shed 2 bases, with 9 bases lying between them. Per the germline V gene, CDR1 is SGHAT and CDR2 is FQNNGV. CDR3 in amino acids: CASSGPYTDTQYF. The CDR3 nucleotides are TGTGCCAGCAGTGGGCCTTACACAGATACGCAGTATTTT.

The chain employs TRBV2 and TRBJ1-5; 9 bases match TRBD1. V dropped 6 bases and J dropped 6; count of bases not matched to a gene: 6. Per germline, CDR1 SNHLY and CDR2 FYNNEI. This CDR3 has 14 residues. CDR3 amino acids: CASSRDREGQPQHF. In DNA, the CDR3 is TGTGCCAGCAGCCGGGACAGGGAGGGTCAGCCCCAGCATTTT.

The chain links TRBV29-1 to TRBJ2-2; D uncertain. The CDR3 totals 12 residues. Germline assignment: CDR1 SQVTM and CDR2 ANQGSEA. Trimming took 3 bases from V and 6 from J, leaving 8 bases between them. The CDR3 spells CSVEKLPGELFF. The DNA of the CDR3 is TGCAGCGTTGAGAAGCTGCCCGGGGAGCTGTTTTTT.

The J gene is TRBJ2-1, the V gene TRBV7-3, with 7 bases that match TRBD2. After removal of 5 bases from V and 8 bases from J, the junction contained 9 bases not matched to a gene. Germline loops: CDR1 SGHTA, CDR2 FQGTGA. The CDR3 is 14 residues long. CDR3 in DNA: TGTGCCAGCAGCCCTAACTGGGGGAGGGATGAGCAGTTCTTC. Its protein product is CASSPNWGRDEQFF.

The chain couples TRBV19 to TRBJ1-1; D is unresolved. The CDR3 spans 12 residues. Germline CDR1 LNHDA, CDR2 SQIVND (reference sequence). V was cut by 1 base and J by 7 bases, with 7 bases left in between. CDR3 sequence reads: CASSIGEVEAFF. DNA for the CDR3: TGTGCCAGTAGTATAGGGGAGGTTGAAGCTTTCTTT. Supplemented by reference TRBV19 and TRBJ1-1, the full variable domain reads DGGITQSPKYLFRKEGQNVTLSCEQNLNHDAMYWYRQDPGQGLRLIYYSQIVNDFQKGDIAEGYSVSREKKESFPLTVTSAQKNPTAFYLCASSIGEVEAFFGQGTRLTVV.

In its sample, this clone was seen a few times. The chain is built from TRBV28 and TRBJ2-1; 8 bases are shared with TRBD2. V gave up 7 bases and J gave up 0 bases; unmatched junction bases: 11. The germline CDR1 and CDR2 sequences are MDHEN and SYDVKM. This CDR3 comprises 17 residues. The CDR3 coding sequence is TGTGCCAGCACCTCAGCGGGAGTACCAAGCTCCTACAATGAGCAGTTCTTC. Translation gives CASTSAGVPSSYNEQFF.

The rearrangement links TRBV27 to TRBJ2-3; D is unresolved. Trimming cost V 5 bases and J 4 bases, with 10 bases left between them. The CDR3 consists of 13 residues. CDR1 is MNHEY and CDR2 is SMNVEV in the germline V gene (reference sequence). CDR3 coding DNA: TGTGCCAGCAGTCCCCTAGTGGCAGATACGCAGTATTTT. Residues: CASSPLVADTQYF.